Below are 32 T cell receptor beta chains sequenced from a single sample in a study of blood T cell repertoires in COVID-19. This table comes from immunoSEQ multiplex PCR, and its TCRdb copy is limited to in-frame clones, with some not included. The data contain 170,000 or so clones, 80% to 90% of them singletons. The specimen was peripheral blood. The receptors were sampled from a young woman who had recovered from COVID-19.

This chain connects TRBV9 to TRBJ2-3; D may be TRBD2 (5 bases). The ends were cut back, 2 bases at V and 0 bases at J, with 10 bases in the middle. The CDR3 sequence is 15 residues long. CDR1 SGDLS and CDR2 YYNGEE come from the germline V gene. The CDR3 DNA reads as TGTGCCAGCAGCGTTAGCGCCTCGAGCACAGATACGCAGTATTTT. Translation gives CASSVSASSTDTQYF.

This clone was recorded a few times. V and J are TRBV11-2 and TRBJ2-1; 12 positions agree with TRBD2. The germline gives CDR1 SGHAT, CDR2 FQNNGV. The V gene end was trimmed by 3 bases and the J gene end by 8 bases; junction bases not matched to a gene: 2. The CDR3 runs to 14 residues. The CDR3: CASSFTSGGYEQFF. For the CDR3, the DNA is TGTGCCAGCAGCTTCACTAGCGGGGGGTATGAGCAGTTCTTC.

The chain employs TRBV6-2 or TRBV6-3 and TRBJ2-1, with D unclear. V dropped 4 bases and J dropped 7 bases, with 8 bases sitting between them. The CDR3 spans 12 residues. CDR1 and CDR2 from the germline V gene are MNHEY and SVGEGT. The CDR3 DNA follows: TGTGCCAGCAGTTCCAGGTTGAATGAGCAGTTCTTC. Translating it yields CASSSRLNEQFF.

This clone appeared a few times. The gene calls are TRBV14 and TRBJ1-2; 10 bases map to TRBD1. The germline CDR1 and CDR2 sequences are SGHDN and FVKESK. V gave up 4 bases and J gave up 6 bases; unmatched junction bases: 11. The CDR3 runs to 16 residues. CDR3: CASSLTGTGAKDGYTF. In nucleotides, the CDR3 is TGTGCCAGCAGCCTCACCGGGACAGGGGCCAAGGATGGCTACACCTTC. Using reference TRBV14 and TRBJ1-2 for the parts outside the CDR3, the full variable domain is EAGVTQFPSHSVIEKGQTVTLRCDPISGHDNLYWYRRVMGKEIKFLLHFVKESKQDESGMPNNRFLAERTGGTYSTLKVQPAELEDSGVYFCASSLTGTGAKDGYTFGSGTRLTVV.

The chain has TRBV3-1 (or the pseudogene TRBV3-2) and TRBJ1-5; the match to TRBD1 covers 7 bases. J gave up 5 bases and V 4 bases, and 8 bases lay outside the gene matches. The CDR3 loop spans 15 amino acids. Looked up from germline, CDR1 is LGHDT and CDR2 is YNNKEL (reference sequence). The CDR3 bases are TGTGCCAGCAGCCGGAGGACAGGCTTCGATCAGCCCCAGCATTTT. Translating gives CASSRRTGFDQPQHF.

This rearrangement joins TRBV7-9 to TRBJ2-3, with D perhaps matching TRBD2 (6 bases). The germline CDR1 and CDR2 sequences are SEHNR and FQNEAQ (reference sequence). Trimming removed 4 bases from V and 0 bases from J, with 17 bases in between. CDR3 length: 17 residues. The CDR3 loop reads CASSSPERALSTDTQYF. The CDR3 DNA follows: TGTGCCAGCAGCTCCCCTGAGCGGGCGCTTAGCACAGATACGCAGTATTTT.

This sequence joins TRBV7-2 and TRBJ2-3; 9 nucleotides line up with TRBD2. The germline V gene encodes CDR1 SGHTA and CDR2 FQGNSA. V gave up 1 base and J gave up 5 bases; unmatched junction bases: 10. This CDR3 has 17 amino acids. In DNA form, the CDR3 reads TGTGCCAGCAGCTTAGGAGGGAGCGGGAGGAGTTTAGATACGCAGTATTTT. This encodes CASSLGGSGRSLDTQYF.

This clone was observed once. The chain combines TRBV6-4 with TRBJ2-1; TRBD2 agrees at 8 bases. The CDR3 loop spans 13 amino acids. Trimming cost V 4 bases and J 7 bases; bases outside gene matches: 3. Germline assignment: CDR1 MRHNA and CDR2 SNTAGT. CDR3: CASSVGTSNEQFF. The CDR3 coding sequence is TGTGCCAGCAGTGTCGGGACTAGTAATGAGCAGTTCTTC.

As DNA, the CDR3 is TGTGCCAGCAGTGACCTAGCGGGGGGCAGGGTTGAGCAGTTCTTC. This encodes CASSDLAGGRVEQFF. This chain connects TRBV6-4 to TRBJ2-1; TRBD2 matches 11 bases. This CDR3 is 15 amino acids long. The V and J ends lost 2 bases and 9 bases, in that order; junction bases with no gene match: 6. The germline V gene has CDR1 MRHNA and CDR2 SNTAGT.

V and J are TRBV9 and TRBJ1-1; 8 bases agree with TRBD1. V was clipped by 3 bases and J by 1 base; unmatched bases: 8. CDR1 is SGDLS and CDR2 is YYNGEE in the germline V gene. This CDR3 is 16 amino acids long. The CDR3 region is CASSADREGGNTEAFF. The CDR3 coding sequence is TGTGCCAGCAGCGCGGACAGGGAAGGGGGGAACACTGAAGCTTTCTTT.

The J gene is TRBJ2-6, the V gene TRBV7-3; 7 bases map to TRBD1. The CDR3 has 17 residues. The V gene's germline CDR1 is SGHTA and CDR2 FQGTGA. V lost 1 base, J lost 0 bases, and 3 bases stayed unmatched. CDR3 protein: CASSLIGQVSGANVLTF. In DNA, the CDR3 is TGTGCCAGCAGCTTAATAGGACAGGTCTCTGGGGCCAACGTCCTGACTTTC.

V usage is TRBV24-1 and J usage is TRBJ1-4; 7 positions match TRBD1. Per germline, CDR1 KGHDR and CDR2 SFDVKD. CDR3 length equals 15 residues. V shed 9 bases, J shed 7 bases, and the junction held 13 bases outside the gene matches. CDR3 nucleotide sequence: TGTGCCACCGGATCCGGCACAGGGGTGGCTGAAAAACTGTTTTTT. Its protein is CATGSGTGVAEKLFF.

CDR3 sequence reads: CASSTDRNTEAFF. CDR3 nucleotides: TGTGCCAGCTCAACGGACAGGAACACTGAAGCTTTCTTT. V is TRBV18 and J is TRBJ1-1; tentative D call: TRBD1 (6 bases). This CDR3 comprises 13 residues. V shed 5 bases and J shed 1 base, with 8 bases lying between them. CDR1 is KGHSH, CDR2 LQKENI, per germline.

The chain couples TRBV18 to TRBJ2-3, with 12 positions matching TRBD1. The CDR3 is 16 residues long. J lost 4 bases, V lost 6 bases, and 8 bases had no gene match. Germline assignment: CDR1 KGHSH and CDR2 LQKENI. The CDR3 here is CASSPAGTGGPDTQYF. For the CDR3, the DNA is TGTGCCAGCTCCCCTGCCGGGACAGGGGGCCCAGATACGCAGTATTTT.

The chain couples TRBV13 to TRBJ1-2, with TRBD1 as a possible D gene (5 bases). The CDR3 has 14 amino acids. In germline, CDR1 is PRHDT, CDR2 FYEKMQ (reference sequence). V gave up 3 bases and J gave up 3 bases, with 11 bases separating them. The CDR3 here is CASSFRGVDYGYTF. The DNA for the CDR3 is TGTGCCAGCAGCTTCCGGGGGGTCGACTATGGCTACACCTTC.

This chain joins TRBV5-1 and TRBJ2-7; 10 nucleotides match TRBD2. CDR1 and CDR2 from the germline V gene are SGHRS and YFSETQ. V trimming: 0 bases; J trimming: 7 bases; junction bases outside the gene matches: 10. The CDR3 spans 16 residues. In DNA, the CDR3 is TGCGCCAGCAGCTTGGGCTCTAGCGGGGGACGACTGGAGCAGTACTTC. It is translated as CASSLGSSGGRLEQYF.

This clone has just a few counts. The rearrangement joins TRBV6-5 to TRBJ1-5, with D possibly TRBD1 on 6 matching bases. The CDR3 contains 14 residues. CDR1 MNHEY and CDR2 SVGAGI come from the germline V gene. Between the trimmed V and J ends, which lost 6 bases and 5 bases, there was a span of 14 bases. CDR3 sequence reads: CASRARGVDQPQHF. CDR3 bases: TGTGCCAGCAGGGCCAGGGGAGTGGATCAGCCCCAGCATTTT.

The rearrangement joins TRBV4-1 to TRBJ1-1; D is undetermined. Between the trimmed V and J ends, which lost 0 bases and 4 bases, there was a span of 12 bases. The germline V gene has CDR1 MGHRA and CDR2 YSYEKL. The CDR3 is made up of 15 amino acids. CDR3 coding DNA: TGCGCCAGCAGCCAAGATCCGGGGATCCGCACTGAAGCTTTCTTT. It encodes CASSQDPGIRTEAFF.

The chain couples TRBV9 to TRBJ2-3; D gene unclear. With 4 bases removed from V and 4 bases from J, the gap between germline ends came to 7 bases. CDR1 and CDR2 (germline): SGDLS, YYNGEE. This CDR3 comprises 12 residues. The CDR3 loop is CASSSNSDTQYF. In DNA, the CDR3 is TGTGCCAGCAGCTCCAACTCAGATACGCAGTATTTT.

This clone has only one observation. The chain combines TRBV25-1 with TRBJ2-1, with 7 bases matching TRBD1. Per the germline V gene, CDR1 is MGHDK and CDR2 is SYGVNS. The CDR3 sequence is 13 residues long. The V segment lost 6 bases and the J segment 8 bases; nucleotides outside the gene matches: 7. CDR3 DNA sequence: TGTGCCAGCAGAACAGGGGCCAGGGATGAGCAGTTCTTC. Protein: CASRTGARDEQFF.

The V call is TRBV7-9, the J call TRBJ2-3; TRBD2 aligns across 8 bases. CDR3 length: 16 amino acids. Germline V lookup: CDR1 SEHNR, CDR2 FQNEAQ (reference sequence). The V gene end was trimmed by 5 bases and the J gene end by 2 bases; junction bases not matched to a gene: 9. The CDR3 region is CASSPREVLTTDTQYF. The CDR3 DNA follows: TGTGCCAGCAGCCCGCGGGAGGTCCTGACCACAGATACGCAGTATTTT.

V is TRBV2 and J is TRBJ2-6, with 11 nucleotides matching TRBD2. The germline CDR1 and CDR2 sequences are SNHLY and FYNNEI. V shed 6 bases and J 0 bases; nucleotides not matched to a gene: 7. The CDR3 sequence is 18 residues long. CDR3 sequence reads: CASRPTSGSISGANVLTF. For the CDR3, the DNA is TGTGCCAGCAGGCCTACTAGCGGGAGCATCTCTGGGGCCAACGTCCTGACTTTC.

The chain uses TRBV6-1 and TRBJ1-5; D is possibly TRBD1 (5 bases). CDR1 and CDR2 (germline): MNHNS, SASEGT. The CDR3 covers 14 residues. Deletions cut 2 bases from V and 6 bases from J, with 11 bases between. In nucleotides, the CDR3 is TGTGCCAGCAGTGAAAGGGGAAATTCTCAGCCCCAGCATTTT. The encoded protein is CASSERGNSQPQHF.

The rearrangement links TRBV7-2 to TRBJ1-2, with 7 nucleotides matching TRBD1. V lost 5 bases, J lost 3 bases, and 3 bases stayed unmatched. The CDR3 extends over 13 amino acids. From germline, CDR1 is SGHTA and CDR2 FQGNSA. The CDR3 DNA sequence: TGTGCCAGCAGCATTGGGACAGACTATGGCTACACCTTC. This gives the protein CASSIGTDYGYTF. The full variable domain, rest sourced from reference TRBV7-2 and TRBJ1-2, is GAGVSQSPSNKVTEKGKDVELRCDPISGHTALYWYRQSLGQGLEFLIYFQGNSAPDKSGLPSDRFSAERTGGSVSTLTIQRTQQEDSAVYLCASSIGTDYGYTFGSGTRLTVV.

CDR3 sequence reads: CASRPDSYSNQPQHF. The DNA of the CDR3 is TGCGCCAGCAGGCCAGACAGCTATAGCAATCAGCCCCAGCATTTT. The chain has TRBV5-1 and TRBJ1-5; tentative D call: TRBD1 (5 bases). V lost 5 bases and J 0 bases, leaving 12 bases between the germline ends. The CDR3 is 15 residues long. The germline gives CDR1 SGHRS, CDR2 YFSETQ.

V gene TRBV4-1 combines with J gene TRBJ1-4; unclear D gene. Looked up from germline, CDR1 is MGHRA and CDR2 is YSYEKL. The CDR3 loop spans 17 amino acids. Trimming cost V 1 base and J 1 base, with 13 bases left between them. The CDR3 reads CASSQVAGRGTNEKLFF. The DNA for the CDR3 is TGCGCCAGCAGCCAAGTGGCGGGTCGGGGAACTAATGAAAAACTGTTTTTT.

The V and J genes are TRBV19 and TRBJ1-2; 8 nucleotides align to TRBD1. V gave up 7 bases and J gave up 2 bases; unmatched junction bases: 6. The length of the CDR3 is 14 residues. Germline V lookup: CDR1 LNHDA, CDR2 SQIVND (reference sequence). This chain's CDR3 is CASTMDRVNYGYTF. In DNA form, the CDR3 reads TGTGCCAGTACCATGGACAGGGTGAACTATGGCTACACCTTC.

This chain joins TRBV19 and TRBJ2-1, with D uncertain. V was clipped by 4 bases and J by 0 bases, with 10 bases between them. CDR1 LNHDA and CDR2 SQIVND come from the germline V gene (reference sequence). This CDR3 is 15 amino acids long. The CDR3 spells CASSTHLSSYNEQFF. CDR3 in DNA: TGTGCCAGTAGTACCCACCTGAGCTCCTACAATGAGCAGTTCTTC.

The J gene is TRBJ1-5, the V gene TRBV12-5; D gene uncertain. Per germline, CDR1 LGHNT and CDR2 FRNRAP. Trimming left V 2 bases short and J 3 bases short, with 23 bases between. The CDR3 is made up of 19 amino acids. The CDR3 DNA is TGTGCTAGTGGTTTGACCTGCGGGTGGGTAAGGTGGGACAATCAGCCCCAGCATTTT. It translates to CASGLTCGWVRWDNQPQHF.

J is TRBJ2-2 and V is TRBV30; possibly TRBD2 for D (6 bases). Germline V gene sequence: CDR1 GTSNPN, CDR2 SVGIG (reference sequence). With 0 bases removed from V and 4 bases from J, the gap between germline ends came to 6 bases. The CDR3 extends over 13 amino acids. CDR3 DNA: TGTGCCTGGAGTGTACTAGCCACCGGGGAGCTGTTTTTT. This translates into CAWSVLATGELFF.

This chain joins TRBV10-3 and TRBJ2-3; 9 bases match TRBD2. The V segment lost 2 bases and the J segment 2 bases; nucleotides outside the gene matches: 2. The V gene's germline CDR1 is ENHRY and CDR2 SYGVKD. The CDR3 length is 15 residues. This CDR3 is CAISEASGTTDTQYF. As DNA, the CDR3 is TGTGCCATCAGTGAGGCTAGCGGGACCACAGATACGCAGTATTTT.

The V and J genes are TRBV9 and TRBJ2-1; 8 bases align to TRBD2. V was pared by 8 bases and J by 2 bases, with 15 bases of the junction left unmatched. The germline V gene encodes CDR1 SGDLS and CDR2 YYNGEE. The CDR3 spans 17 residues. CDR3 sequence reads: CASYLAGRSRAYNEQFF. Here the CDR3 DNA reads TGTGCCAGTTATCTAGCGGGTAGGTCTAGGGCCTACAATGAGCAGTTCTTC.